The 24 T cell receptor beta chains reported below all come from one sample, sequenced in a study of blood T cell repertoires in COVID-19. Only in-frame clones appear in the TCRdb table, and some are missing; sequencing was by immunoSEQ multiplex PCR. The sample carries roughly 120,000 clones, over 65% recorded once. The sample comprised peripheral blood. The receptor set was obtained from a man in his fifties or sixties with acute or convalescent COVID-19.

The genes are TRBV28 and TRBJ2-3; TRBD2 matches at 7 bases. Germline V gene sequence: CDR1 MDHEN, CDR2 SYDVKM. The CDR3 runs to 15 residues. The V and J ends lost 2 bases and 6 bases, in that order; junction bases with no gene match: 8. The CDR3 DNA sequence: TGTGCCAGCAGTTTAGGCGGGAGATGGCTGGATACGCAGTATTTT. Its translation: CASSLGGRWLDTQYF. Full variable domain (missing parts from reference TRBV28 and TRBJ2-3): DVKVTQSSRYLVKRTGEKVFLECVQDMDHENMFWYRQDPGLGLRLIYFSYDVKMKEKGDIPEGYSVSREKKERFSLILESASTNQTSMYLCASSLGGRWLDTQYFGPGTRLTVL.

The rearrangement uses TRBV5-1 and TRBJ2-7, with no clear D. The germline gives CDR1 SGHRS, CDR2 YFSETQ. V was shortened by 4 bases and J by 6 bases, with 11 bases between the two germline ends. The CDR3 has 12 residues. The CDR3 region is CASSLLGSEQYF. CDR3 in DNA: TGCGCCAGCAGCCTGTTGGGCTCCGAGCAGTACTTC.

The chain combines TRBV2 with TRBJ1-6; D is undetermined. Trimming stripped 3 bases from V and 6 bases from J, with 3 bases between. This CDR3 is 12 amino acids long. From germline, CDR1 is SNHLY and CDR2 FYNNEI. CDR3 sequence: CASSDSNSPLHF. CDR3 coding DNA: TGTGCCAGCAGTGACAGTAATTCACCCCTCCACTTT.

This rearrangement joins TRBV7-9 to TRBJ1-6; D not resolved. This CDR3 comprises 14 residues. Germline assignment: CDR1 SEHNR and CDR2 FQNEAQ (reference sequence). Deletions cut 1 base from V and 8 bases from J, with 9 bases between. CDR3 loop: CASSLGAEYSPLHF. The DNA for the CDR3 is TGTGCCAGCAGCTTAGGGGCAGAGTATTCACCCCTCCACTTT.

This rearrangement joins TRBV2 to TRBJ2-2; maybe TRBD1 (6 bases). Germline V gene sequence: CDR1 SNHLY, CDR2 FYNNEI. The length of the CDR3 is 14 residues. V lost 3 bases, J lost 4 bases, and 9 bases lay in between. The CDR3 coding sequence is TGTGCCAGCAGTGATACCAGGGGCACCGGGGAGCTGTTTTTT. Amino acids: CASSDTRGTGELFF.

The rearrangement joins TRBV7-8 to TRBJ2-2; 8 positions match TRBD1. The germline V gene has CDR1 SGHVS and CDR2 FQNEAQ. With V trimmed by 5 bases and J by 3 bases, 8 bases remained unmatched. There are 16 residues in the CDR3. CDR3 DNA sequence: TGTGCCAGCAGCCTACTGACAGGGGTGGACACCGGGGAGCTGTTTTTT. It specifies CASSLLTGVDTGELFF.

This clone was found once. The chain carries TRBV27 and TRBJ2-4; possibly TRBD1 for D (7 bases). The V gene lost 5 bases and the J gene lost 5 bases, with 16 bases spanning the gap. The germline CDR1 and CDR2 sequences are MNHEY and SMNVEV (reference sequence). The CDR3 spans 15 residues. CDR3 bases: TGTGCCAGCAGTAGGGGGCAGGGGGAGGAAAACATTCAGTACTTC. Translation: CASSRGQGEENIQYF.

There are a few counts of this clone. This rearrangement joins TRBV5-1 to TRBJ2-1, with D perhaps TRBD1 (6 bases). Germline V gene sequence: CDR1 SGHRS, CDR2 YFSETQ. CDR3 length: 15 amino acids. V was pared by 2 bases and J by 9 bases, with 18 bases between. CDR3 residues: CASSLEPPGVGEQFF. Written as DNA, the CDR3 is TGCGCCAGCAGCTTAGAACCTCCAGGGGTGGGTGAGCAGTTCTTC.

This clone came up once. The chain uses TRBV2 and TRBJ2-3, with 9 bases matching TRBD2. With 4 bases clipped from V and 1 base from J, the junction kept 9 bases outside the gene matches. The V gene's germline CDR1 is SNHLY and CDR2 FYNNEI. CDR3 size: 17 residues. CDR3 sequence (DNA): TGTGCCAGCAGTGGCCCAGCGGGAGGACTGGGCACAGATACGCAGTATTTT. Translating it yields CASSGPAGGLGTDTQYF.

The chain combines TRBV19 with TRBJ2-3, with unresolved D. In germline, CDR1 is LNHDA, CDR2 SQIVND (reference sequence). This CDR3 region has 14 residues. Trimming shortened V by 6 bases and J by 0 bases, and 10 bases separated the two germline ends. The CDR3 region has the DNA TGTGCCAGTAGGTCCGTAGATAGCACAGATACGCAGTATTTT. Translation: CASRSVDSTDTQYF.

This chain links TRBV5-4 with TRBJ2-1; 14 nucleotides agree with TRBD2. This CDR3 is built from 15 residues. V was clipped by 4 bases and J by 9 bases; unmatched bases: 6. From germline, CDR1 is SGHNT and CDR2 YYREEE (reference sequence). CDR3 sequence reads: CASSPGLAGEPEQFF. As DNA, the CDR3 is TGTGCCAGCAGCCCGGGACTAGCGGGAGAACCTGAGCAGTTCTTC.

The V and J genes are TRBV11-3 and TRBJ2-1; maybe TRBD2 (6 bases). Looked up from germline, CDR1 is SGHNT and CDR2 is YENEEA. The V end was cut by 0 bases, the J end by 5 bases, with 20 bases between. This CDR3 contains 18 residues. CDR3 nucleotides: TGTGCCAGCAGCTTAGAAACTCGCGGGGCGGGACTCGACAATGAGCAGTTCTTC. Translated: CASSLETRGAGLDNEQFF.

This rearrangement joins TRBV25-1 to TRBJ2-2; 7 nucleotides line up with TRBD1. With V trimmed by 4 bases and J by 7 bases, 3 bases remained unmatched. Germline V lookup: CDR1 MGHDK, CDR2 SYGVNS. The CDR3 consists of 13 residues. The CDR3 protein is CASSGQGIGELFF. DNA of the CDR3: TGTGCCAGCAGTGGACAGGGAATCGGGGAGCTGTTTTTT.

CDR3 sequence reads: CASSLAGTGGPSTIYF. The CDR3 DNA reads TGTGCCAGCAGCTTAGCCGGGACAGGGGGTCCTAGTACCATATATTTT. The chain is built from TRBV7-6 and TRBJ1-3; 11 positions agree with TRBD1. Trimming took 0 bases from V and 10 from J; bases not matched to a gene: 8. This CDR3 spans 16 amino acids. Per the germline V gene, CDR1 is SGHVS and CDR2 is FNYEAQ.

The chain carries TRBV19 and TRBJ1-5, with D perhaps TRBD1 (6 bases). CDR3 length: 14 amino acids. Germline CDR1 LNHDA, CDR2 SQIVND (reference sequence). V was trimmed by 7 bases and J by 4 bases, leaving 14 bases between them. The CDR3 region has the DNA TGTGCCAGTAAACAACGGACAGCTAATCAGCCCCAGCATTTT. This codes for CASKQRTANQPQHF.

CDR3 in amino acids: CASSEVRAYEQYF. The CDR3 DNA reads TGTGCCAGCAGTGAGGTCAGGGCATACGAGCAGTACTTC. The chain couples TRBV2 to TRBJ2-7, with D perhaps matching TRBD1 (5 bases). The CDR3 covers 13 residues. The V and J ends lost 3 bases and 4 bases respectively, with 10 bases between them. The germline CDR1 and CDR2 sequences are SNHLY and FYNNEI.

V is TRBV27 and J is TRBJ2-2; 11 nucleotides align to TRBD2. The CDR3 sequence is 17 residues long. Unmatched junction bases numbered 10, after V lost 5 bases and J lost 5 bases. CDR1 is MNHEY, CDR2 SMNVEV, per germline (reference sequence). The CDR3 protein is CASSLLAGAPSTGELFF. In nucleotides, the CDR3 is TGTGCCAGCAGTCTACTAGCGGGAGCCCCAAGTACCGGGGAGCTGTTTTTT.

The chain is built from TRBV12-3 or TRBV12-4 and TRBJ2-3, with D uncertain. V was shortened by 4 bases and J by 5 bases, with 4 bases between the two germline ends. The CDR3 is 11 residues long. CDR3: CASSSRDTQYF. In nucleotides, the CDR3 is TGTGCCAGCAGTTCCAGAGATACGCAGTATTTT.

The CDR3 region has the DNA TGTGCCAGCAGCTGGCTAGCGGGAGTTTGGTATTTT. This sequence encodes CASSWLAGVWYF. The chain links TRBV7-6 to TRBJ2-3, with 10 bases identical to TRBD2. CDR3 length: 12 amino acids. CDR1 and CDR2 from the germline V gene are SGHVS and FNYEAQ. The ends lost 4 bases at V and 14 bases at J; junction bases unmatched: 6. Drawing the rest from reference TRBV7-6 and TRBJ2-3, the complete variable domain is GAGVSQSPRYKVTKRGQDVALRCDPISGHVSLYWYRQALGQGPEFLTYFNYEAQQDKSGLPNDRFSAERPEGSISTLTIQRTEQRDSAMYRCASSWLAGVWYFGPGTRLTVL.

This chain links TRBV10-1 with TRBJ1-1, with D uncertain. This CDR3 is built from 17 residues. The germline V gene encodes CDR1 WNHNN and CDR2 SYGVQD (reference sequence). The V end was cut by 3 bases, the J end by 4 bases, with 21 bases between. CDR3 DNA sequence: TGCGCCAGCAGTGAACCCCAGCCGGGGTGTAGGGCCACTGAAGCTTTCTTT. This codes for CASSEPQPGCRATEAFF.

The J gene is TRBJ2-5, the V gene TRBV7-2; D possibly corresponds to TRBD2 (7 bases). V was pared by 6 bases and J by 2 bases, with 13 bases between. Per the germline V gene, CDR1 is SGHTA and CDR2 is FQGNSA. The CDR3 covers 14 residues. The CDR3 spells CASRRRGGQETQYF. Here the CDR3 DNA reads TGTGCCAGCAGGAGAAGGGGGGGGCAAGAGACCCAGTACTTC.

This rearrangement joins TRBV11-3 to TRBJ2-1; D is ambiguous. Trimming cost V 3 bases and J 2 bases, with 11 bases left between them. Germline V gene lookup returns CDR1 SGHNT and CDR2 YENEEA. The CDR3 is 15 residues long. This CDR3 reads CASSFGADTYNEQFF. DNA for the CDR3: TGTGCCAGCAGCTTTGGAGCCGATACCTACAATGAGCAGTTCTTC.

The V call is TRBV15, the J call TRBJ1-2; D not resolved. CDR1 and CDR2 (germline): LNHNV, YYDKDF (reference sequence). The CDR3 runs 16 residues. The V end lost 3 bases, the J end lost 3 bases, and 17 bases lay between the germline ends. The CDR3 loop is CATSSLSGREDYGYTF. DNA for the CDR3: TGTGCCACCAGCAGCCTCTCGGGGAGGGAGGACTATGGCTACACCTTC.

The chain couples TRBV6-5 to TRBJ2-5; 10 nucleotides align to TRBD1. Germline V lookup: CDR1 MNHEY, CDR2 SVGAGI. This CDR3 spans 14 amino acids. V lost 6 bases, J lost 5 bases, and 6 bases stayed unmatched. In DNA, the CDR3 is TGTGCCAGCAGCAAAGACAGGGGGCTTGAGACCCAGTACTTC. It encodes CASSKDRGLETQYF.